The 6 T cell receptor beta chains given below trace back to one sample, sequenced in a study of neurological immune-mediated disorders. Time point meaning: longitudinal time-point 1 (baseline). TCRdb analysed the 5' RACE reads with MiXCR anew, one entry per CDR3 protein. Seen here are tens of thousands of distinct CDR3 sequences, 12% to 15% observed once, and the top ten hold 4.6%. The specimen sequenced was PBMCs. These receptors all come from a female donor with HTLV-1-associated myelopathy (HAM/TSP).

At least ten counts were recorded for this clonotype. The chain uses TRBV5-8 and TRBJ2-2; 9 positions match TRBD1. CDR1 and CDR2 (germline): SGHTS, YDEGEE. The CDR3 extends over 15 amino acids. The junction had 5 bases not matched to a gene; V was cut back by 4 bases and J by 4 bases. The CDR3 reads CASSAGTGRTGELFF. CDR3 coding DNA: TGTGCCAGCAGCGCCGGGACAGGGCGCACCGGGGAGCTGTTTTTT.

This clonotype was detected many times. This chain connects TRBV7-8 to TRBJ1-1, with TRBD1 matching over 7 bases. This CDR3 is 15 amino acids long. V lost 3 bases to trimming and J lost 1 base; unmatched junction nucleotides: 5. Germline V gene lookup returns CDR1 SGHVS and CDR2 FQNEAQ. CDR3 loop: CASSLNRGRNTEAFF. The CDR3 nucleotides read TGTGCCAGCAGCTTGAACAGGGGACGGAACACTGAAGCTTTCTTT. Variable domain in full (rest from reference TRBV7-8 and TRBJ1-1): GAGVSQSPRYKVAKRGQDVALRCDPISGHVSLFWYQQALGQGPEFLTYFQNEAQLDKSGLPSDRFFAERPEGSVSTLKIQRTQQEDSAVYLCASSLNRGRNTEAFFGQGTRLTVV.

This clonotype has more than one count but fewer than ten. The junction and the germline gene differ at one end; a read error may be behind it. The V call is TRBV5-6, the J call TRBJ2-2; D ambiguous. Per germline, CDR1 SGHDT and CDR2 YYEEEE. The CDR3 has 16 residues. The DNA for the CDR3 is TGTGCCAGCAACTTGGAGTGGACGGGTAACACCGGGGAGCTGTTTTTT. Residues: CASNLEWTGNTGELFF.

This clonotype came up many times. J is TRBJ2-6 and V is TRBV10-3; D gene ambiguous. Germline assignment: CDR1 ENHRY and CDR2 SYGVKD. This CDR3 is built from 13 residues. Trimming shortened V by 7 bases and J by 0 bases, and 4 bases separated the two germline ends. CDR3 DNA: TGTGCCATCACAGCCTCTGGGGCCAACGTCCTGACTTTC. It specifies CAITASGANVLTF.

This clonotype was recorded many times. The chain has TRBV5-1 and TRBJ1-1; D unclear. V was trimmed by 4 bases and J by 0 bases, leaving 13 bases between them. Germline CDR1 is SGHRS and CDR2 is YFSETQ. CDR3 length: 15 residues. The CDR3 loop is CASSLLGFMNTEAFF. CDR3 bases: TGCGCCAGCAGCCTCCTTGGGTTCATGAACACTGAAGCTTTCTTT.

This clonotype was seen at least ten times. V usage is TRBV28 and J usage is TRBJ2-7, with 8 bases matching TRBD1. Germline CDR1 and CDR2: MDHEN and SYDVKM. This CDR3 contains 14 residues. Unmatched junction bases numbered 4, after V lost 4 bases and J lost 2 bases. CDR3 coding DNA: TGTGCCAGCAGTTCCCACAGGGGGACCTACGAGCAGTACTTC. Protein product: CASSSHRGTYEQYF.